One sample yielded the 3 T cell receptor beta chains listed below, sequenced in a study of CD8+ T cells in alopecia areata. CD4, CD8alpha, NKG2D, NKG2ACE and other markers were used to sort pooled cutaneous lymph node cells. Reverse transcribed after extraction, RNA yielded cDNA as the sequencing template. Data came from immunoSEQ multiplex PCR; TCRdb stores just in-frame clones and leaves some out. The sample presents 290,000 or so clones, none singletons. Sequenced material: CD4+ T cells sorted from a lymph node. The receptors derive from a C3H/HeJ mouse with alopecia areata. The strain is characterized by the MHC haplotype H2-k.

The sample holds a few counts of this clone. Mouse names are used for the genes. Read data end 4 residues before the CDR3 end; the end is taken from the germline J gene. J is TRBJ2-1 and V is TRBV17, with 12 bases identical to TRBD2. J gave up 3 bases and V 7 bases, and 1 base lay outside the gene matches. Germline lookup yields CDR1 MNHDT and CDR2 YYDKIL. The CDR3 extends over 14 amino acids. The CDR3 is CASTDWGGYAEQFF. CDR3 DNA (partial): TGTGCTAGCACGGACTGGGGGGGCTATGCT.

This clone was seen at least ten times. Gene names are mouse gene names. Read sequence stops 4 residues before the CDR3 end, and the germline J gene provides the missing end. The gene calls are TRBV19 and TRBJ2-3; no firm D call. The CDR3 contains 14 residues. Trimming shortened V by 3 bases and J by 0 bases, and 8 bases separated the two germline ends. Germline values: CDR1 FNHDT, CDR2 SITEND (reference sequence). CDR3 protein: CASSKTTSAETLYF. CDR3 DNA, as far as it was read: TGTGCCAGCAGTAAGACAACTAGTGCAGAA.

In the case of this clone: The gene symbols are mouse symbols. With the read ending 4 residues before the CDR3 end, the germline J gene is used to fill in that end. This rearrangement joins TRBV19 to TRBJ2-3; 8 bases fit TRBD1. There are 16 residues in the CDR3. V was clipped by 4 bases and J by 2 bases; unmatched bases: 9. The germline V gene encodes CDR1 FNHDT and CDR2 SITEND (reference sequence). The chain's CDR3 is CASSPHRGRVAETLYF. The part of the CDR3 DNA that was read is TGTGCCAGCAGTCCTCACAGGGGGAGGGTTGCAGAA.